Presented here are 5 T cell receptor beta chains from one specimen sequenced in a study of PD-1 blockade in classical Hodgkin lymphoma. Generated by immunoSEQ multiplex PCR, the TCRdb table keeps only in-frame clones and is missing some. The table has 20,000 to 30,000 clones, roughly 82% seen once. No patient escaped relapse after autologous stem cell transplantation, and brentuximab vedotin exposure varied. The starting material was peripheral blood mononuclear cells (PBMCs), obtained before the second cycle of nivolumab. The receptors originated from a human donor with classical Hodgkin lymphoma.

This clone was observed once. J is TRBJ1-5 and V is TRBV7-2; 9 bases are a match to TRBD1. Germline V gene lookup returns CDR1 SGHTA and CDR2 FQGNSA. V was clipped by 5 bases and J by 6 bases; unmatched bases: 8. The CDR3 extends over 15 amino acids. This CDR3 reads CASSRTGTGFQPQHF. In nucleotides, the CDR3 is TGTGCCAGCAGCCGAACCGGGACAGGGTTTCAGCCCCAGCATTTT.

V usage is TRBV19 and J usage is TRBJ1-5; 7 nucleotides match TRBD1. The germline CDR1 and CDR2 sequences are LNHDA and SQIVND (reference sequence). The CDR3 consists of 15 residues. The junction had 8 bases not matched to a gene; V was cut back by 6 bases and J by 3 bases. The CDR3 reads CASSYRGKDNQPQHF. CDR3 nucleotides: TGTGCCAGTAGCTACAGGGGCAAGGACAATCAGCCCCAGCATTTT.

This chain joins TRBV7-2 and TRBJ1-2; D gene unclear. Trimming stripped 5 bases from V and 5 bases from J, with 6 bases between. This CDR3 region has 11 residues. The V gene's germline CDR1 is SGHTA and CDR2 FQGNSA. CDR3 in amino acids: CASSPGYGYTF. CDR3 DNA: TGTGCCAGCAGCCCCGGGTATGGCTACACCTTC.

The chain couples TRBV7-9 to TRBJ1-1; D uncertain. V lost 6 bases to trimming and J lost 0 bases, with 20 bases between them. Germline CDR1 is SEHNR and CDR2 is FQNEAQ (reference sequence). The CDR3 runs 17 residues. CDR3 in DNA: TGTGCCAGCAGAAGAGATCCCGTGACTTTTATGAACACTGAAGCTTTCTTT. It yields the protein CASRRDPVTFMNTEAFF.

In this sample, this clone turned up a few times. The J gene is TRBJ1-4, the V gene TRBV7-8; tentatively, D is TRBD1 (5 bases). CDR1 and CDR2 from the germline V gene are SGHVS and FQNEAQ. Trimming took 5 bases from V and 0 from J, leaving 16 bases between them. The CDR3 sequence is 17 residues long. The CDR3 is CASSLDAWDSTNEKLFF. In nucleotides, the CDR3 is TGTGCCAGCAGCCTAGACGCCTGGGACTCAACTAATGAAAAACTGTTTTTT.